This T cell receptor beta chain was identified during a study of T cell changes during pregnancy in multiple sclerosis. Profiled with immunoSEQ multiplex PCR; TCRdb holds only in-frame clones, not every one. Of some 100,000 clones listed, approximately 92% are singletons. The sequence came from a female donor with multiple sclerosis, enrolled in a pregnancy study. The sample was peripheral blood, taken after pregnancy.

In DNA form, the CDR3 reads TGTGCCAGCAGCTTAGTACAGGGGAGCAATCAGCCCCAGCATTTT. It is translated as CASSLVQGSNQPQHF. This chain joins TRBV7-2 and TRBJ1-5, with 7 bases matching TRBD1. The CDR3 is 15 residues long. Trimming took 1 base from V and 1 from J; bases not matched to a gene: 1. Germline CDR1 and CDR2: SGHTA and FQGNSA. The full variable domain, with the rest looked up from reference TRBV7-2 and TRBJ1-5, is GAGVSQSPSNKVTEKGKDVELRCDPISGHTALYWYRQSLGQGLEFLIYFQGNSAPDKSGLPSDRFSAERTGGSVSTLTIQRTQQEDSAVYLCASSLVQGSNQPQHFGDGTRLSIL.